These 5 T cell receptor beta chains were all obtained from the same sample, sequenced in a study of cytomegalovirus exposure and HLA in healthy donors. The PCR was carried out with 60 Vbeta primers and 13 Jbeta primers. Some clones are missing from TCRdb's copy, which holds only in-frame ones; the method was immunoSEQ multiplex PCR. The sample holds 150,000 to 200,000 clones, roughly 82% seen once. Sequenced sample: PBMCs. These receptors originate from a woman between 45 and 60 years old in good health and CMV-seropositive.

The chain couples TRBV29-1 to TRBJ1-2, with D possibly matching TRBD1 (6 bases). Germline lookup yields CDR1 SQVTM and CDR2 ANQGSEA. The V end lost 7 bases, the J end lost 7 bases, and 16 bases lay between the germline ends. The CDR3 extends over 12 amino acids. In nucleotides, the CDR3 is TGCAGCGCACCTGGACAGAACCTTGGCTACACCTTC. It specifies CSAPGQNLGYTF. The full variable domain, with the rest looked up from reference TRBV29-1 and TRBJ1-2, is SAVISQKPSRDICQRGTSLTIQCQVDSQVTMMFWYRQQPGQSLTLIATANQGSEATYESGFVIDKFPISRPNLTFSTLTVSNMSPEDSSIYLCSAPGQNLGYTFGSGTRLTVV.

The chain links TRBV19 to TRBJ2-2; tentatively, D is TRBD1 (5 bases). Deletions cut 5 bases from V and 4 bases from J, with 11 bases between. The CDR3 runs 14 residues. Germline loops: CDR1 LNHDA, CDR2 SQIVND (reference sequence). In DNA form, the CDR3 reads TGTGCCAGTAGTTCAGGGTGGCGCACCGGGGAGCTGTTTTTT. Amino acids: CASSSGWRTGELFF.

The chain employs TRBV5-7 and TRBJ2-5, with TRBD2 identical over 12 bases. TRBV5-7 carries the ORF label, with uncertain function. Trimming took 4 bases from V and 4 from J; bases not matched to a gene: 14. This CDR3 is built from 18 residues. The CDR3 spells CASSHYLTSGGPGETQYF. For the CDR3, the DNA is TGTGCCAGCAGCCACTATTTGACTAGCGGGGGACCCGGAGAGACCCAGTACTTC.

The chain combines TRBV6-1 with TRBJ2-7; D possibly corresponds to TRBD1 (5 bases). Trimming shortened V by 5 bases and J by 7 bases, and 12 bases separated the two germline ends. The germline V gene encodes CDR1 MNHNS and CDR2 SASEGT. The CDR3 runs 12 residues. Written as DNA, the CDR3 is TGTGCCAGCAGTTCCCCCAACAGGGAGCAGTACTTC. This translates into CASSSPNREQYF.

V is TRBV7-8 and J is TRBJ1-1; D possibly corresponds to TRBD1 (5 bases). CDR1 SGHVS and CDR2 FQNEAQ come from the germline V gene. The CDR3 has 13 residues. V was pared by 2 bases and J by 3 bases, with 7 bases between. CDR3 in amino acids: CASSLKGDTEAFF. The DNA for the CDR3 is TGTGCCAGCAGCTTAAAAGGGGACACTGAAGCTTTCTTT.